Shown below are 9 T cell receptor beta chains from a single sample sequenced in a study of patients and donors after allogeneic stem cell transplantation (dated by TCRdb to 2018 to 2021). The library was obtained by RT-PCR. The run used a NextSeq 550. TCRdb took the public reads, trimmed them with fastp at Q25, ran MiXCR for clone calling and kept in-frame beta chains. Rows merge per CDR3 protein into single entries with the most common DNA and genes. The sample has about 25,000 distinct CDR3 sequences on record, about 42% of them singletons. 65% to 80% of the sample lies in the top ten. The source material was blood, either unsorted or a sorted T cell fraction (not recorded which). These receptors originate from a human donor who was either an allogeneic HSCT recipient or a stem cell or donor lymphocyte infusion donor (not recorded which). It is not recorded whose cells these are; they may come from a transplant donor.

The chain combines TRBV6-1 with TRBJ2-2, with 10 bases matching TRBD2. Trimming removed 7 bases from V and 4 bases from J; junction bases left unmatched: 3. The germline V gene has CDR1 MNHNS and CDR2 SASEGT. This CDR3 is built from 14 residues. The CDR3 DNA follows: TGTGCCAGCAAAAGCGGGAGGGTCACCGGGGAGCTGTTTTTT. Translated: CASKSGRVTGELFF.

V and J are TRBV28 and TRBJ2-3, with a possible D match to TRBD1 (6 bases). CDR3 length: 12 residues. The germline V and J ends were trimmed by 6 bases and 4 bases, with 8 bases remaining between them. Germline V gives CDR1 MDHEN, CDR2 SYDVKM. The CDR3 is CASSSGADTQYF. In DNA, the CDR3 is TGTGCCAGCAGCTCAGGGGCAGATACGCAGTATTTT.

This rearrangement joins TRBV2 to TRBJ2-7; D remains ambiguous. The CDR3 has 14 amino acids. Trimming took 7 bases from V and 2 from J, leaving 15 bases between them. From germline, CDR1 is SNHLY and CDR2 FYNNEI. CDR3 in DNA: TGTGCCAGCACTAACATGGACGGGCCCTACGAGCAGTACTTC. It translates to CASTNMDGPYEQYF.

The V call is TRBV7-7, the J call TRBJ2-1; D possibly uses TRBD1 or TRBD2 (5 bases each). Per the germline V gene, CDR1 is SSHAT and CDR2 is FNYEAQ (reference sequence). This CDR3 has 14 residues. V was shortened by 5 bases and J by 6 bases, with 14 bases between the two germline ends. CDR3 protein: CASSLKEGSNEQFF. The DNA of the CDR3 is TGTGCCAGCAGCCTAAAAGAGGGGAGCAATGAGCAGTTCTTC.

This clonotype was picked up a small number of times. The gene calls are TRBV6-1 and TRBJ1-1; maybe TRBD1 (5 bases). Germline-derived CDR1 and CDR2 are MNHNS and SASEGT. The CDR3 runs 15 residues. V was cut by 7 bases and J by 2 bases, with 17 bases left in between. CDR3 sequence reads: CASTGLEGRNTEAFF. The CDR3 DNA sequence: TGTGCCAGCACTGGACTGGAGGGGCGAAACACTGAAGCTTTCTTT.

The rearrangement joins TRBV12-3 or TRBV12-4 to TRBJ1-2; D gene unclear. This CDR3 contains 13 residues. The V and J ends lost 3 bases and 4 bases respectively, with 9 bases between them. CDR3 amino acids: CASSLVESYGYTF. The CDR3 DNA follows: TGTGCCAGCAGTTTGGTGGAAAGCTATGGCTACACCTTC.

This clonotype was counted between two and nine times. The V call is TRBV12-3 or TRBV12-4, the J call TRBJ1-5; no reliable D call. The V end lost 6 bases, the J end lost 5 bases, and 14 bases lay between the germline ends. The CDR3 consists of 14 residues. CDR3 in amino acids: CASSEYSWDQPQHF. DNA for the CDR3: TGTGCCAGCAGCGAATACTCATGGGATCAGCCCCAGCATTTT.

This chain connects TRBV28 to TRBJ1-5, with D possibly TRBD1 on 5 matching bases. Between the trimmed V and J ends, which lost 8 bases and 3 bases, there was a span of 11 bases. There are 13 residues in the CDR3. Germline V CDR1 and CDR2: MDHEN, SYDVKM. The CDR3 reads CASGREVNQPQHF. CDR3 sequence (DNA): TGTGCCAGCGGCAGGGAAGTCAATCAGCCCCAGCATTTT.

The chain links TRBV24-1 to TRBJ2-2; D call uncertain. CDR3 length: 12 residues. From germline, CDR1 is KGHDR and CDR2 SFDVKD. Deletions cut 7 bases from V and 2 bases from J, with 4 bases between. The CDR3 nucleotides are TGTGCCACCAGGGGTAACACCGGGGAGCTGTTTTTT. Translation gives CATRGNTGELFF.